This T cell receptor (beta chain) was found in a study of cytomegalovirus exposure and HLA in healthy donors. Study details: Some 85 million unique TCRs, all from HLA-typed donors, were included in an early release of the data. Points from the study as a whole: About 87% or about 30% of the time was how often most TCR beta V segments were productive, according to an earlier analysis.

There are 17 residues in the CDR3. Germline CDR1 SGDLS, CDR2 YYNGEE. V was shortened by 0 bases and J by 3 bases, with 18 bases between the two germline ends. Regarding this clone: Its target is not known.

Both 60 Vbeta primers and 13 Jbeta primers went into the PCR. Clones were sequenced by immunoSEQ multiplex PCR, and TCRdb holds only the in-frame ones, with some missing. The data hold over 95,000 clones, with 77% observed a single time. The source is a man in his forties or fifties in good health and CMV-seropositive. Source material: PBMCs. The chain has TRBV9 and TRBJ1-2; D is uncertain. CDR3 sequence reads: CASSVAPHGEGHYGYTF. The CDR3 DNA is TGTGCCAGCAGCGTAGCTCCCCACGGGGAAGGGCACTATGGCTACACCTTC.